Listed here are 20 T cell receptor beta chains from one sample, sequenced in a study of blood T cell repertoires in COVID-19. Some clones are missing from TCRdb's copy, which holds only in-frame ones; the method was immunoSEQ multiplex PCR. Of 150,000 or so clones listed, about nine tenths are singletons. Input material: peripheral blood. The source of these receptors is a woman in her seventies with acute or convalescent COVID-19.

The genes are TRBV5-4 and TRBJ2-1; 7 bases agree with TRBD2. Trimming at V came to 3 bases and at J to 5 bases, leaving 8 bases not matched to a gene. Per germline, CDR1 SGHNT and CDR2 YYREEE (reference sequence). The CDR3 consists of 15 residues. The CDR3, as DNA: TGTGCCAGCAGCTGGGGGGGACTTCAGGACAATGAGCAGTTCTTC. Protein product: CASSWGGLQDNEQFF.

J is TRBJ1-6 and V is TRBV7-9; no clear D gene. CDR1 is SEHNR and CDR2 is FQNEAQ in the germline V gene (reference sequence). With 4 bases removed from V and 5 bases from J, the gap between germline ends came to 6 bases. The CDR3 consists of 13 residues. CDR3 sequence: CASSSSNNSPLHF. Here the CDR3 DNA reads TGTGCCAGCAGCTCCAGTAATAATTCACCCCTCCACTTT.

The chain combines TRBV30 with TRBJ1-6, with 7 bases fitting TRBD1. The V segment lost 8 bases and the J segment 8 bases; nucleotides outside the gene matches: 6. This CDR3 region has 12 residues. CDR1 is GTSNPN, CDR2 SVGIG, per germline (reference sequence). The CDR3 spells CAATGRYSPLHF. DNA for the CDR3: TGTGCCGCGACAGGGAGATATTCACCCCTCCACTTT.

CDR3 nucleotide sequence: TGTGCCAGCAGTAGGACTAGCGGGGGGGCAGGAGATACGCAGTATTTT. Translated: CASSRTSGGAGDTQYF. The rearrangement uses TRBV2 and TRBJ2-3; 15 nucleotides align to TRBD2. Germline V gene data show CDR1 as SNHLY and CDR2 as FYNNEI. The CDR3 consists of 16 residues. V dropped 5 bases and J dropped 5; count of bases not matched to a gene: 5.

The rearrangement links TRBV5-6 to TRBJ2-1, with TRBD2 matching 10 bases. Germline CDR1 is SGHDT and CDR2 is YYEEEE. V gave up 0 bases and J gave up 4 bases; unmatched junction bases: 13. CDR3 length equals 19 residues. DNA for the CDR3: TGTGCCAGCAGCTTGGGGACTAGCGGAAATCTCCTACTATACAATGAGCAGTTCTTC. Translation: CASSLGTSGNLLLYNEQFF.

The V call is TRBV28, the J call TRBJ1-6; 7 nucleotides agree with TRBD1. The CDR3 length is 14 residues. Looked up from germline, CDR1 is MDHEN and CDR2 is SYDVKM. V dropped 8 bases and J dropped 5; count of bases not matched to a gene: 6. The CDR3 DNA follows: TGTGCCAGCGGTTCTACAGGGGATAATTCACCCCTCCACTTT. This gives the protein CASGSTGDNSPLHF.

The V gene is TRBV4-2, the J gene TRBJ1-3, with 12 bases matching TRBD1. V dropped 4 bases and J dropped 1; count of bases not matched to a gene: 14. The CDR3 totals 20 residues. Germline V CDR1 and CDR2: LGHNA, YNFKEQ. This CDR3 reads CASSLSSGTGGLRSGNTIYF. CDR3 in DNA: TGTGCCAGCAGCCTTAGCTCCGGGACAGGGGGCCTGAGGTCTGGAAACACCATATATTTT.

The chain links TRBV5-6 to TRBJ2-1; 10 bases align to TRBD1. V gave up 1 base and J gave up 1 base; unmatched junction bases: 5. CDR3 length equals 17 residues. From germline, CDR1 is SGHDT and CDR2 YYEEEE. CDR3 bases: TGTGCCAGCAGCTTGACCGGGACAGGGGTTTCCTACAATGAGCAGTTCTTC. This gives the protein CASSLTGTGVSYNEQFF. Complete variable domain (other parts from reference TRBV5-6 and TRBJ2-1): DAGVTQSPTHLIKTRGQQVTLRCSPKSGHDTVSWYQQALGQGPQFIFQYYEEEERQRGNFPDRFSGHQFPNYSSELNVNALLLGDSALYLCASSLTGTGVSYNEQFFGPGTRLTVL.

The V gene is TRBV7-2, the J gene TRBJ2-4; 7 bases match TRBD2. Germline CDR1 reads SGHTA; CDR2 reads FQGNSA. The trim removed 0 bases at V and 0 bases at J, leaving 8 bases unmatched. The CDR3 loop spans 18 amino acids. CDR3 amino acids: CASSLARDYTGAKNIQYF. The CDR3 DNA follows: TGTGCCAGCAGCTTAGCTAGGGACTACACAGGAGCCAAAAACATTCAGTACTTC.

The rearrangement links TRBV18 to TRBJ2-3, with 8 bases identical to TRBD2. There are 15 residues in the CDR3. The V and J ends lost 3 bases and 3 bases, in that order; junction bases with no gene match: 5. In germline, CDR1 is KGHSH, CDR2 LQKENI. CDR3 sequence reads: CASSPPSGSTDTQYF. For the CDR3, the DNA is TGTGCCAGCTCACCCCCCAGCGGGAGTACAGATACGCAGTATTTT.

This chain connects TRBV19 to TRBJ2-2, with 8 bases lining up with TRBD1. V lost 5 bases, J lost 0 bases, and 14 bases stayed unmatched. Germline CDR1 and CDR2: LNHDA and SQIVND (reference sequence). This CDR3 spans 19 amino acids. DNA for the CDR3: TGTGCCAGTAGTCGAAGGGGTATGACAGGGGCGTCGAACACCGGGGAGCTGTTTTTT. It specifies CASSRRGMTGASNTGELFF.

The chain combines TRBV15 with TRBJ2-5, with D tentatively TRBD1 (5 bases). This CDR3 region has 16 residues. V was trimmed by 4 bases and J by 2 bases, leaving 17 bases between them. Per the germline V gene, CDR1 is LNHNV and CDR2 is YYDKDF (reference sequence). The CDR3 region has the DNA TGTGCCACCAGCACTGGGGCCGGATTCGGGCAAGAGACCCAGTACTTC. It encodes CATSTGAGFGQETQYF.

The chain has TRBV12-3 or TRBV12-4 and TRBJ2-7; D might be TRBD2 (6 bases). This CDR3 contains 12 residues. V was clipped by 6 bases and J by 2 bases, with 8 bases between them. The CDR3 coding sequence is TGTGCCAGCAGCGGGGGAACCTACGAGCAGTACTTC. Residues: CASSGGTYEQYF.

V gene TRBV19 combines with J gene TRBJ2-3; TRBD2 aligns across 11 bases. V gave up 7 bases and J gave up 5 bases; unmatched junction bases: 8. CDR3 length: 15 amino acids. The germline CDR1 and CDR2 sequences are LNHDA and SQIVND (reference sequence). The CDR3 sequence: CASTPSGGLGDTQYF. DNA of the CDR3: TGTGCCAGTACCCCTAGCGGGGGGCTTGGAGATACGCAGTATTTT.

The V and J genes are TRBV5-1 and TRBJ1-1; D is unresolved. There are 13 residues in the CDR3. V was shortened by 0 bases and J by 6 bases, with 9 bases between the two germline ends. The germline V gene has CDR1 SGHRS and CDR2 YFSETQ. CDR3 loop: CASSLDQVSEAFF. For the CDR3, the DNA is TGCGCCAGCAGCTTGGATCAGGTCTCTGAAGCTTTCTTT.

The chain uses TRBV7-9 and TRBJ2-1; D unresolved. CDR1 and CDR2 from the germline V gene are SEHNR and FQNEAQ (reference sequence). Trimming took 5 bases from V and 13 from J, leaving 3 bases between them. The CDR3 length is 8 residues. This chain's CDR3 is CASSLQFF. CDR3 DNA sequence: TGTGCCAGCAGCCTACAGTTCTTC.

The chain links TRBV29-1 to TRBJ1-1; 10 positions agree with TRBD1. Losses at the gene ends were 6 bases for V and 5 bases for J; bases not matched to a gene: 6. This CDR3 region has 13 residues. CDR1 SQVTM and CDR2 ANQGSEA come from the germline V gene. In DNA form, the CDR3 reads TGCAGCGTACAATTGGACAGGGGGACTGAAGCTTTCTTT. This encodes CSVQLDRGTEAFF.

V and J are TRBV6-2 or TRBV6-3 and TRBJ2-7; TRBD1 agrees at 7 bases. Germline V CDR1 and CDR2: MNHEY, SVGEGT. The length of the CDR3 is 13 residues. Losses at the gene ends were 4 bases for V and 2 bases for J; bases not matched to a gene: 2. The CDR3 coding sequence is TGTGCCAGCAGTTGGGGACAGCCCTACGAGCAGTACTTC. Residues: CASSWGQPYEQYF.

The V and J genes are TRBV29-1 and TRBJ2-2; 15 bases line up with TRBD2. The CDR3 is 15 residues long. Germline CDR1 reads SQVTM; CDR2 reads ANQGSEA. The J segment lost 8 bases and the V segment lost 7 bases, leaving 8 bases of the junction unmatched. CDR3 DNA: TGCAGCGCCCGCGGGACTAGCGGGGGGACTGGGGAGCTGTTTTTT. Translated, it gives CSARGTSGGTGELFF.

On this clone itself: Other DNA sequences from this sample encode an identical CDR3 as well. CDR3 residues: CASSPDSYGYTF. CDR3 nucleotides: TGTGCCAGCTCACCCGACAGCTATGGCTACACCTTC. The rearrangement joins TRBV18 to TRBJ1-2, with D maybe TRBD1 (5 bases). The V gene's germline CDR1 is KGHSH and CDR2 LQKENI. Trimming pared 3 bases from V and 4 bases from J, leaving 6 bases between. This CDR3 spans 12 amino acids.